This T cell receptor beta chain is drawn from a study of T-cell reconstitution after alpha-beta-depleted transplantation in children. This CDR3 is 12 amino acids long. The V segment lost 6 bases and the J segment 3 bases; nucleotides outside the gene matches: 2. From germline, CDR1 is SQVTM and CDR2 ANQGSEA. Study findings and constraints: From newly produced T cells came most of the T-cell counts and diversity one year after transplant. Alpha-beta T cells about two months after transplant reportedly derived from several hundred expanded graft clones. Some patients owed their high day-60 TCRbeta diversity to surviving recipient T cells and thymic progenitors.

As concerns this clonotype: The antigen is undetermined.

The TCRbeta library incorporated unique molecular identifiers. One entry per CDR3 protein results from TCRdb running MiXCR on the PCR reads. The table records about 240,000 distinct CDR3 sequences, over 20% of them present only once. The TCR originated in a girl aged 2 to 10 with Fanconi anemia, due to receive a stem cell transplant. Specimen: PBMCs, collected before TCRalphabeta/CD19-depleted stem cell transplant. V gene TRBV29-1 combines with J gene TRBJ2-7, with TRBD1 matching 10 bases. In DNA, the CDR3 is TGCAGCGTGAGGGACAGGGGCTACGAGCAGTACTTC. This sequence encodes CSVRDRGYEQYF.